The present T cell receptor beta chain was sequenced within a study of cytomegalovirus exposure and HLA in healthy donors. Trimming cost V 0 bases and J 1 base; bases outside gene matches: 2. The CDR3 has 16 amino acids. Germline-derived CDR1 and CDR2 are MNHNY and SVGAGI (reference sequence). Primers for the PCR totalled 60 Vbeta and 13 Jbeta. Clones were sequenced by immunoSEQ multiplex PCR, and TCRdb holds only the in-frame ones, with some missing. The sample contains around 210,000 clones, approximately 84% of which appear only once. This clone was detected only a few times. The chain is built from TRBV6-6 and TRBJ1-1; 10 positions agree with TRBD1. The sample comprised PBMCs. The origin of this receptor is a girl aged 2 to 10 in good health and CMV-seronegative. In DNA form, the CDR3 reads TGTGCCAGCAGTTACTCGGGGACAGGGGCGAACACTGAAGCTTTCTTT. This sequence encodes CASSYSGTGANTEAFF.